This TCR beta chain was found in a study of blood T cells in healthy people across ages. The authors ran a second PCR of 7 to 11 cycles using a sample-barcoded 5' primer and a J-beta primer mix. Each of the cDNA molecules was tagged by a template-switch adaptor with 12 random nucleotides. One entry per CDR3 protein results from TCRdb running MiXCR on the 5' RACE reads. The table records more than 800,000 distinct CDR3 sequences, around 26% of them present only once. Overall study findings and caveats: A roughly linear age-dependent decrease characterized TCR beta diversity per million T cells. It was found that TCR beta diversity correlated strongly with the percentage of naive T cells.

Details on this clonotype: What it recognizes is unknown.

Between the trimmed V and J ends, which lost 1 base and 0 bases, there was a span of 22 bases. The CDR3 is made up of 20 amino acids. The specimen was blood. The sequence was obtained from a woman older than 75 in good health. V and J are TRBV12-3 or TRBV12-4 and TRBJ2-1, with a possible D match to TRBD2 (6 bases). The CDR3 DNA follows: TGTGCCAGCAGTTTAGGAGTGGGTGTCGCGGGATCGTACTCCTACAATGAGCAGTTCTTC. Its protein product is CASSLGVGVAGSYSYNEQFF.